This T cell receptor beta chain was captured in a study of T cells expressing NK-cell markers. Whole-study findings and limits: In a handful of donors, dominant clonotypes made up about 28.3-65% of CD3+CD56-NKG2C+ cells.

A word on this clonotype: Its specificity is not known.

For TCR beta, cDNA was produced by 5'RACE template switching with UMIs. TCRdb reworked the 5' RACE reads into one entry per CDR3 protein, no DNA. The sample has some 500,000 distinct CDR3 sequences, and its top ten clones hold 1.4% to 1.5%. The CDR3 consists of 17 residues. J is TRBJ2-2 and V is TRBV12-3 or TRBV12-4; no DNA is available, so the TRBD1 call from TCRdb remains unchecked. This TCR was recovered from a woman aged 50 to 65 in good health. Sequenced sample: blood T cells: a sorted CD56 or NKG2C T cell subset, CD4+ or CD8+ T cells, or bulk PBMC T cells (not recorded which). This CDR3 reads CASSGEGRIANTGELFF.